The T cell receptor (beta chain) under discussion was sequenced for a study of radiotherapy plus CTLA-4 blockade in lung cancer. Study details: Of the patients, over 15% showed objective responses and around 34% attained disease control. Findings of the study overall: Clones derived from tumor TCRs expanded in blood after radiotherapy plus ipilimumab. With interferon-beta, early dynamics of blood T cell clones were reported to best predict response.

Patients had chemo-refractory metastatic non-small-cell lung cancer and received focal radiation plus CTLA-4 blockade that used ipilimumab. Generated by immunoSEQ multiplex PCR, the TCRdb table keeps only in-frame clones and is missing some. The sample holds 35,000 or so clones, more than 80% seen once. Germline values: CDR1 GTSNPN, CDR2 SVGIG (reference sequence). V was clipped by 4 bases and J by 1 base, with 7 bases between them. This CDR3 has 12 amino acids. Comments on this clone: Its target is not known.

The sequence came from a human donor with non-small cell lung cancer who had stable disease on radiotherapy plus ipilimumab. The chain joins TRBV30 to TRBJ1-2; TRBD1 is a possible D gene (6 bases). The sample was peripheral blood, taken from a patient treated with radiotherapy plus ipilimumab. In DNA, the CDR3 is TGTGCCTGGACAGGGGATAACTATGGCTACACCTTC. Translating it yields CAWTGDNYGYTF.